The source of this TCR beta chain is a study of blood T cell repertoires in COVID-19. Across the study: Spain, Italy and the United States supplied samples that represented acute and convalescent COVID-19. The analysed material was cDNA or gDNA that came from T cells, B-cell-depleted T cells, or PBMCs.

Libraries were prepared by immunoSEQ multiplex PCR; TCRdb keeps only in-frame clonotypes and omits some of them. The sample contains 300,000 to 350,000 clones, 90% to 95% of which appear only once. Donors were grouped by their self-reported clinical history. Each exposed participant met a COVID-19 case in the 2 weeks preceding study entry. Germline assignment: CDR1 SGHTA and CDR2 FQGTGA. CDR3 length: 16 residues. Trimming removed 2 bases from V and 3 bases from J; junction bases left unmatched: 3. The receptor's source is a woman younger than 45 who had been exposed to COVID-19. The specimen was PBMCs or T cells enriched from blood (not recorded which). V gene TRBV7-3 combines with J gene TRBJ2-1, with TRBD2 matching 11 bases. The CDR3 sequence: CASSLDGLAGYNEQFF. CDR3 DNA sequence: TGTGCCAGCAGCTTAGACGGACTAGCGGGCTACAATGAGCAGTTCTTC.